Below, 23 T cell receptor beta chains from the same sample are listed, as sequenced in a study of CD8+ T cells in alopecia areata. The sequencing template was cDNA reverse transcribed from extracted RNA. Some clones are missing from TCRdb's copy, which holds only in-frame ones; the method was immunoSEQ multiplex PCR. This table holds 150,000 or so clones, roughly 50% found once. Sequenced input: CD4+ T cells sorted from blood. These receptors all come from a human donor with alopecia areata.

About this clone: Other nucleotide sequences from this sample produce the same CDR3. This rearrangement joins TRBV6-5 to TRBJ1-5; tentatively, D is TRBD1 (6 bases). The CDR3 spans 13 residues. Germline loops: CDR1 MNHEY, CDR2 SVGAGI. The V and J ends lost 5 bases and 2 bases respectively, with 7 bases between them. This CDR3 reads CASSRQGNQPQHF. CDR3 bases: TGTGCCAGCAGTCGACAGGGCAATCAGCCCCAGCATTTT.

This chain connects TRBV5-1 to TRBJ2-5; D possibly corresponds to TRBD1 (7 bases). Germline loops: CDR1 SGHRS, CDR2 YFSETQ. Trimming cost V 3 bases and J 11 bases, with 20 bases left between them. The length of the CDR3 is 14 residues. CDR3 residues: CASSSGGIGTRQYF. The CDR3 DNA reads as TGCGCCAGCAGCTCAGGGGGGATTGGGACTCGGCAGTACTTC.

Turning to this clone: Other DNA sequences within the sample encode an identical CDR3. The genes are TRBV9 and TRBJ2-2; no clear D. The germline CDR1 and CDR2 sequences are SGDLS and YYNGEE. The CDR3 totals 13 residues. Trimming shortened V by 0 bases and J by 4 bases, and 4 bases separated the two germline ends. The CDR3 coding sequence is TGTGCCAGCAGCGTAGACAGCACCGGGGAGCTGTTTTTT. Translated: CASSVDSTGELFF.

V gene TRBV15 combines with J gene TRBJ2-1; 7 nucleotides match TRBD2. Trimming took 1 base from V and 3 from J; bases not matched to a gene: 6. CDR1 and CDR2 from the germline V gene are LNHNV and YYDKDF (reference sequence). CDR3 length: 16 residues. CDR3 protein: CATSRVGGSIYNEQFF. In DNA, the CDR3 is TGTGCCACCAGCAGAGTAGGCGGGAGTATCTACAATGAGCAGTTCTTC.

This clone was detected a few times. The chain carries TRBV5-1 and TRBJ2-5, with D possibly being TRBD1 or TRBD2 (5 bases each). V gave up 3 bases and J gave up 4 bases, with 22 bases separating them. CDR1 is SGHRS and CDR2 is YFSETQ in the germline V gene. The length of the CDR3 is 17 residues. The CDR3 nucleotides read TGCGCCAGCAGCTCTGGGCTGTCTCAGGGAGCCCGAGAGACCCAGTACTTC. Translated, it gives CASSSGLSQGARETQYF.

A remark on this clone: Mismatch with germline at one junction end may stem from a read error. The chain couples TRBV29-1 to TRBJ1-1, with D perhaps TRBD1 (6 bases). Germline CDR1 is SQVTM and CDR2 is ANQGSEA. CDR3 length equals 16 residues. CDR3 region: CSVEDLWGALNAEAFF. The CDR3 DNA reads as TGCAGCGTTGAAGATCTTTGGGGGGCCCTGAACGCTGAAGCTTTCTTT.

This clone was seen only a few times. This sequence joins TRBV5-1 and TRBJ1-2; D ambiguous. The germline CDR1 and CDR2 sequences are SGHRS and YFSETQ. This CDR3 region has 15 residues. Trimming stripped 5 bases from V and 7 bases from J, with 21 bases between. The CDR3 nucleotides read TGCGCCAGCAGACTGCAAGACACCCCGGGTCGTGGCTACACCTTC. Its translation is CASRLQDTPGRGYTF. Full variable domain (remainder filled in from reference TRBV5-1 and TRBJ1-2): KAGVTQTPRYLIKTRGQQVTLSCSPISGHRSVSWYQQTPGQGLQFLFEYFSETQRNKGNFPGRFSGRQFSNSRSEMNVSTLELGDSALYLCASRLQDTPGRGYTFGSGTRLTVV.

This clone was observed a few times. The rearrangement uses TRBV21-1 and TRBJ2-6; the D call of TRBD2 is as the table states it, not checked on the DNA. TRBV21-1 is shown as a pseudogene. The CDR3 contains 17 residues. This CDR3 reads CAVKTWVEFSGANVLTF. The CDR3 nucleotides are TGTGCCGTCAAGACTTGGGTTGAGTTCTCTGGGGCCAACGTCCTGACTTTC.

This clone was counted between two and nine times. CDR3: CASSSGDPLNEQFF. The CDR3 DNA follows: TGTGCCAGCTCCAGCGGGGACCCCCTCAATGAGCAGTTCTTC. The chain links TRBV5-4 to TRBJ2-1; TRBD2 aligns across 7 bases. V lost 7 bases to trimming and J lost 6 bases; unmatched junction nucleotides: 10. The CDR3 loop spans 14 amino acids. Germline loops: CDR1 SGHNT, CDR2 YYREEE (reference sequence).

The sample holds a few counts of this clone. In nucleotides, the CDR3 is TGCGCCAGCAGCCAAGAGGGCAGGGGATTTACCGGGGAGCTGTTTTTT. Its protein product is CASSQEGRGFTGELFF. The gene calls are TRBV4-1 and TRBJ2-2; D is perhaps TRBD1 (6 bases). The CDR3 has 16 amino acids. Germline-derived CDR1 and CDR2 are MGHRA and YSYEKL. Trimming removed 0 bases at V and 5 bases at J, with 13 bases between.

This sequence joins TRBV29-1 and TRBJ1-2, with 7 bases identical to TRBD1. V was pared by 1 base and J by 4 bases, with 3 bases of the junction left unmatched. Germline-derived CDR1 and CDR2 are SQVTM and ANQGSEA. CDR3 length: 13 amino acids. CDR3 in amino acids: CSVEGRGTYGYTF. The CDR3 DNA reads TGCAGCGTTGAAGGCAGGGGGACCTATGGCTACACCTTC.

This clone was counted between two and nine times. The chain couples TRBV13 to TRBJ2-1, with 8 bases fitting TRBD2. The CDR3 loop spans 15 amino acids. CDR1 and CDR2 from the germline V gene are PRHDT and FYEKMQ (reference sequence). The V segment lost 5 bases and the J segment 4 bases; nucleotides outside the gene matches: 7. The CDR3 loop is CASSPLGGRYNEQFF. Written as DNA, the CDR3 is TGTGCCAGCAGCCCCCTAGGCGGGAGGTACAATGAGCAGTTCTTC.

The chain links TRBV12-5 to TRBJ2-7, with D possibly matching TRBD1 (5 bases). Trimming left V 1 base short and J 2 bases short, with 12 bases between. Germline loops: CDR1 LGHNT, CDR2 FRNRAP. This CDR3 spans 15 amino acids. CDR3 in amino acids: CASGLGSRGAYEQYF. CDR3 in DNA: TGTGCTAGTGGTTTGGGCTCAAGGGGCGCCTACGAGCAGTACTTC.

V and J are TRBV5-6 and TRBJ1-2; maybe TRBD1 (5 bases). Germline V lookup: CDR1 SGHDT, CDR2 YYEEEE. V was pared by 4 bases and J by 8 bases, with 18 bases between. CDR3 length equals 14 residues. The CDR3 region is CASSPRPDGAGYTF. The CDR3 DNA follows: TGTGCCAGCAGCCCAAGACCGGACGGGGCAGGCTACACCTTC.

This clone was seen a few times. The V call is TRBV28, the J call TRBJ2-7; the D gene could be TRBD1 or TRBD2 (5 bases each). Trimming stripped 9 bases from V and 2 bases from J, with 11 bases between. The CDR3 sequence is 12 residues long. Germline V CDR1 and CDR2: MDHEN, SYDVKM. The CDR3 loop is CASRDPAYEQYF. The CDR3 DNA reads TGTGCCAGTCGGGACCCCGCCTACGAGCAGTACTTC.

V and J are TRBV11-1 and TRBJ2-3; D is ambiguous. The CDR3 runs to 13 residues. V lost 3 bases, J lost 6 bases, and 10 bases lay in between. The germline CDR1 and CDR2 sequences are SGHAT and FQDESV (reference sequence). The CDR3 is CASSFGPRDTQYF. In DNA, the CDR3 is TGTGCCAGCAGCTTCGGTCCGAGGGATACGCAGTATTTT.

The V and J genes are TRBV30 and TRBJ2-5; 9 nucleotides match TRBD2. CDR3 size: 14 residues. The germline gives CDR1 GTSNPN, CDR2 SVGIG (reference sequence). V shed 3 bases, J shed 2 bases, and the junction held 4 bases outside the gene matches. CDR3 sequence: CAWRAAGGQETQYF. The CDR3 DNA reads as TGTGCCTGGAGGGCCGCGGGAGGGCAAGAGACCCAGTACTTC.

This sequence joins TRBV5-1 and TRBJ1-1, with D uncertain. The CDR3 loop spans 14 amino acids. V was clipped by 0 bases and J by 1 base, with 7 bases between them. CDR1 is SGHRS and CDR2 is YFSETQ in the germline V gene. As DNA, the CDR3 is TGCGCCAGCAGCTTGGTTAGGGCGAACACTGAAGCTTTCTTT. It specifies CASSLVRANTEAFF.

This clone was seen more than once but under ten times. This sequence joins TRBV29-1 and TRBJ2-3; no clear D gene. The CDR3 sequence is 16 residues long. CDR1 and CDR2 (germline): SQVTM, ANQGSEA. With 4 bases removed from V and 5 bases from J, the gap between germline ends came to 22 bases. In DNA, the CDR3 is TGCAGCGTTGGCGTTTTCCGTGGGCAGCGTAAAGATACGCAGTATTTT. The encoded protein is CSVGVFRGQRKDTQYF.

The rearrangement uses TRBV5-1 and TRBJ2-5; 8 bases map to TRBD1. Near its end, the DNA agrees better with TRBJ2-7, so the J call may be wrong. CDR3 length: 15 residues. The germline V gene has CDR1 SGHRS and CDR2 YFSETQ. The CDR3 reads CASSLWRTGSDEQYF. The CDR3, as DNA: TGCGCCAGCAGCTTGTGGCGGACAGGGTCCGACGAGCAGTACTTC.

The chain has TRBV30 and TRBJ1-2; D may be TRBD1 (5 bases). The germline V gene has CDR1 GTSNPN and CDR2 SVGIG (reference sequence). The V gene lost 2 bases and the J gene lost 7 bases, with 14 bases spanning the gap. This CDR3 is 13 amino acids long. CDR3 loop: CAWSFVREGGYTF. Here the CDR3 DNA reads TGTGCCTGGAGTTTCGTCAGGGAAGGTGGCTACACCTTC.

CDR3 in DNA: TGCAGCTCAACCACGGGGAACTACGAGCAGTACTTC. The encoded protein is CSSTTGNYEQYF. The V gene is TRBV29-1, the J gene TRBJ2-7, with D perhaps TRBD2 (5 bases). Germline V gives CDR1 SQVTM, CDR2 ANQGSEA. This CDR3 is built from 12 residues. Between the trimmed V and J ends, which lost 8 bases and 3 bases, there was a span of 14 bases.

V usage is TRBV29-1 and J usage is TRBJ2-7; D might be TRBD1 or TRBD2, each matching 5 bases. Germline-derived CDR1 and CDR2 are SQVTM and ANQGSEA. Trimming shortened V by 6 bases and J by 2 bases, and 11 bases separated the two germline ends. The CDR3 extends over 12 amino acids. The DNA of the CDR3 is TGCAGCGTCCGAGAGGGGACCTACGAGCAGTACTTC. Translating gives CSVREGTYEQYF.